The 29 T cell receptor beta chains reported below all come from one sample, sequenced in a study of CD8+ T cells in alopecia areata. Sequencing used cDNA as its template, made by extracting RNA and reverse transcribing it. Measured with immunoSEQ multiplex PCR; TCRdb has only the in-frame clones, and not every one. The sample lists over 50,000 clones; around 49% were seen once. Material: CD8+ T cells sorted from blood, obtained at week 0. These receptors were collected from a human donor with alopecia areata.

The CDR3 loop reads CAWSDGVTDTQYF. In nucleotides, the CDR3 is TGTGCCTGGAGTGATGGGGTCACAGATACGCAGTATTTT. This rearrangement joins TRBV30 to TRBJ2-3; D unresolved. V lost 1 base and J lost 2, with 7 bases in between. The CDR3 has 13 residues. CDR1 and CDR2 from the germline V gene are GTSNPN and SVGIG (reference sequence).

A few counts support this clone. This sequence joins TRBV29-1 and TRBJ2-7; D possibly uses TRBD1 or TRBD2 (5 bases each). The CDR3 totals 13 residues. V was trimmed by 4 bases and J by 2 bases, leaving 12 bases between them. Germline CDR1 is SQVTM and CDR2 is ANQGSEA. The CDR3 sequence: CSVVGTGTYEQYF. The CDR3 DNA reads as TGCAGCGTTGTTGGGACGGGAACCTACGAGCAGTACTTC.

The rearrangement links TRBV21-1 to TRBJ2-2; no check of the table's D call, TRBD2, against the DNA was made. TRBV21-1 constitutes a pseudogene. The CDR3 runs 18 residues. This CDR3 is CASSMGLAGGKNTGELFF. Written as DNA, the CDR3 is TGTGCCAGCAGCATGGGGCTAGCGGGAGGGAAAAACACCGGGGAGCTGTTTTTT.

V usage is TRBV7-9 and J usage is TRBJ2-7; 7 bases are a match to TRBD1. V shed 4 bases and J 0 bases; nucleotides not matched to a gene: 3. The CDR3 spans 14 residues. CDR1 and CDR2 (germline): SEHNR, FQNEAQ (reference sequence). CDR3 in amino acids: CASSSGQISYEQYF. As DNA, the CDR3 is TGTGCCAGCAGCTCGGGACAGATCTCCTACGAGCAGTACTTC.

This rearrangement joins TRBV5-1 to TRBJ1-1, with D hard to call. The ends were cut back, 0 bases at V and 6 bases at J, with 6 bases in the middle. The V gene's germline CDR1 is SGHRS and CDR2 YFSETQ. This CDR3 region has 12 residues. The CDR3 region is CASSLGTPEAFF. The CDR3 DNA follows: TGCGCCAGCAGCTTGGGAACCCCTGAAGCTTTCTTT. The full variable domain, rest sourced from reference TRBV5-1 and TRBJ1-1, is KAGVTQTPRYLIKTRGQQVTLSCSPISGHRSVSWYQQTPGQGLQFLFEYFSETQRNKGNFPGRFSGRQFSNSRSEMNVSTLELGDSALYLCASSLGTPEAFFGQGTRLTVV.

V gene TRBV29-1 combines with J gene TRBJ2-7, with D unresolved. The length of the CDR3 is 14 residues. The V and J ends lost 1 base and 1 base respectively, with 11 bases between them. Germline V gene data show CDR1 as SQVTM and CDR2 as ANQGSEA. The CDR3 coding sequence is TGCAGCGTTGAAGCACCGCGTTCTTCCTACGAGCAGTACTTC. Translated, it gives CSVEAPRSSYEQYF.

This clone was seen only a few times. This chain connects TRBV19 to TRBJ1-1; 10 positions agree with TRBD1. Germline values: CDR1 LNHDA, CDR2 SQIVND (reference sequence). Germline trimming cut 8 bases from V and 3 bases from J; bases unmatched to any gene: 12. The CDR3 contains 16 residues. CDR3 residues: CASGDRGRSFHTEAFF. For the CDR3, the DNA is TGTGCCAGTGGTGACAGGGGGCGATCCTTTCACACTGAAGCTTTCTTT.

This clone came up a few times. Other DNA variants within this sample encode the same CDR3. The CDR3 DNA reads TGTGCCAGCAGTCTACAGGTAGCCTACGAGCAGTACTTC. Translation gives CASSLQVAYEQYF. The chain links TRBV28 to TRBJ2-7; a possible D gene is TRBD1 (5 bases). Trimming stripped 5 bases from V and 2 bases from J, with 10 bases between. The length of the CDR3 is 13 residues. Germline assignment: CDR1 MDHEN and CDR2 SYDVKM.

This clone was counted once. The junction shows a germline mismatch at one end, possibly a read error. V gene TRBV7-7 combines with J gene TRBJ2-7; D is undetermined. The CDR3 totals 11 residues. Germline V lookup: CDR1 SSHAT, CDR2 FNYEAQ (reference sequence). Written as DNA, the CDR3 is TGTGCCAGCAGCTTAAGCATGCCCAGCGACTTC. Its translation: CASSLSMPSDF. Using reference TRBV7-7 and TRBJ2-7 for the parts outside the CDR3, the full variable domain is GAGVSQSPRYKVTKRGQDVTLRCDPISSHATLYWYQQALGQGPEFLTYFNYEAQPDKSGLPSDRFSAERPEGSISTLTIQRTEQRDSAMYRCASSLSMPSDFGPGTRLTVT.

The V gene is TRBV2, the J gene TRBJ2-1; D tentatively reads TRBD1 or TRBD2 (5 bases each). Deletions cut 8 bases from V and 4 bases from J, with 12 bases between. The CDR3 is made up of 13 amino acids. The germline V gene has CDR1 SNHLY and CDR2 FYNNEI. CDR3: CASGDGPYNEQFF. The CDR3 region has the DNA TGTGCCAGCGGGGACGGACCGTACAATGAGCAGTTCTTC.

The rearrangement joins TRBV29-1 to TRBJ2-1, with 7 bases identical to TRBD2. V was clipped by 6 bases and J by 8 bases; unmatched bases: 22. The CDR3 covers 17 residues. Germline loops: CDR1 SQVTM, CDR2 ANQGSEA. The CDR3 bases are TGCAGCGTCGGGGCTAGCGGTCCCAAACGGGCAATATATGAGCAGTTCTTC. Translated: CSVGASGPKRAIYEQFF.

V gene TRBV19 combines with J gene TRBJ2-3; TRBD1 matches at 9 bases. CDR1 and CDR2 (germline): LNHDA, SQIVND (reference sequence). This CDR3 has 16 amino acids. V lost 3 bases and J lost 4; bases outside the gene matches: 8. CDR3 amino acids: CASSISPGTGSDTQYF. CDR3 DNA sequence: TGTGCCAGTAGTATTTCACCCGGGACAGGGTCAGATACGCAGTATTTT. The variable domain in full, completed from reference TRBV19 and TRBJ2-3, reads DGGITQSPKYLFRKEGQNVTLSCEQNLNHDAMYWYRQDPGQGLRLIYYSQIVNDFQKGDIAEGYSVSREKKESFPLTVTSAQKNPTAFYLCASSISPGTGSDTQYFGPGTRLTVL.

This chain uses TRBV29-1 with TRBJ2-7; TRBD1 is a possible D gene (6 bases). Germline assignment: CDR1 SQVTM and CDR2 ANQGSEA. V was pared by 5 bases and J by 3 bases, with 8 bases between. The CDR3 length is 11 residues. CDR3 region: CSVTGNYEQYF. CDR3 DNA sequence: TGCAGCGTTACAGGGAACTACGAGCAGTACTTC.

The rearrangement links TRBV4-1 to TRBJ1-6; 7 bases align to TRBD1. CDR1 and CDR2 from the germline V gene are MGHRA and YSYEKL. The CDR3 runs to 16 residues. V shed 4 bases, J shed 7 bases, and the junction held 10 bases outside the gene matches. Here the CDR3 reads CASSRLPGQTNSPLHF. The CDR3 DNA follows: TGCGCCAGCAGCCGCCTCCCGGGACAGACCAATTCACCCCTCCACTTT.

With regard to this clone: Mismatch with germline at one junction end may stem from a read error. V and J are TRBV30 and TRBJ2-1; D is unclear. The CDR3 length is 11 residues. Germline loops: CDR1 GTSNPN, CDR2 SVGIG (reference sequence). The CDR3 DNA is TGTGCCCGGAGCCGAAACAATGAGCAGTTCTTC. Translation gives CARSRNNEQFF.

The chain recombines TRBV4-3 with TRBJ2-1; TRBD1 is a possible D gene (6 bases). CDR1 is LGHNA and CDR2 is YSLEER in the germline V gene. The CDR3 runs to 16 residues. Trimming left V 2 bases short and J 1 base short, with 12 bases between. The chain's CDR3 is CASSQRYRDSYNEQFF. CDR3 nucleotide sequence: TGCGCCAGCAGCCAAAGATACAGGGATTCCTACAATGAGCAGTTCTTC.

This clone was counted between two and nine times. The chain has TRBV27 and TRBJ2-6; the match to TRBD1 covers 10 bases. The CDR3 has 18 residues. Germline assignment: CDR1 MNHEY and CDR2 SMNVEV (reference sequence). V trimming: 3 bases; J trimming: 3 bases; junction bases outside the gene matches: 8. The CDR3 bases are TGTGCCAGCAGTTTGACAGGGGGCCCACTCTATGGGGCCAACGTCCTGACTTTC. The encoded protein is CASSLTGGPLYGANVLTF.

This clone was picked up a small number of times. The rearrangement uses TRBV27 and TRBJ2-7; 9 nucleotides agree with TRBD1. Trimming cost V 6 bases and J 1 base; bases outside gene matches: 7. The CDR3 extends over 15 amino acids. Germline assignment: CDR1 MNHEY and CDR2 SMNVEV (reference sequence). The CDR3 here is CASRWTGESSYEQYF. CDR3 DNA: TGTGCCAGCAGGTGGACAGGGGAATCTTCCTACGAGCAGTACTTC.

This clone showed up just a few times. This sequence joins TRBV5-1 and TRBJ2-1, with D hard to call. The CDR3 covers 16 residues. Trimming stripped 3 bases from V and 0 bases from J, with 13 bases between. Germline V lookup: CDR1 SGHRS, CDR2 YFSETQ. In DNA form, the CDR3 reads TGCGCCAGCAGCTCCGGTATAGGAGACTCCTACAATGAGCAGTTCTTC. It specifies CASSSGIGDSYNEQFF.

The chain uses TRBV30 and TRBJ1-1; a possible D gene is TRBD1 (6 bases). Germline CDR1 reads GTSNPN; CDR2 reads SVGIG (reference sequence). V lost 4 bases, J lost 1 base, and 10 bases lay in between. The CDR3 length is 13 residues. The CDR3 region is CAWTQTGNTEAFF. The CDR3 region has the DNA TGTGCCTGGACCCAGACAGGGAACACTGAAGCTTTCTTT.

The chain has TRBV10-3 and TRBJ2-5; D remains ambiguous. CDR1 and CDR2 from the germline V gene are ENHRY and SYGVKD. V was pared by 2 bases and J by 3 bases, with 4 bases between. The CDR3 runs to 12 residues. The CDR3 DNA is TGTGCCATCAGTGAGGAGGAAGAGACCCAGTACTTC. Amino acids: CAISEEEETQYF.

There are many counts of this clone. The chain combines TRBV19 with TRBJ2-7, with a weak D call TRBD1 (5 bases). This CDR3 region has 11 residues. V was pared by 8 bases and J by 3 bases, with 8 bases between. Germline-derived CDR1 and CDR2 are LNHDA and SQIVND (reference sequence). The CDR3 protein is CASGQGYEQYF. CDR3 in DNA: TGTGCCAGTGGGCAGGGCTACGAGCAGTACTTC.

This chain joins TRBV18 and TRBJ2-7; maybe TRBD1 (5 bases). The CDR3 covers 12 residues. Germline assignment: CDR1 KGHSH and CDR2 LQKENI. V was shortened by 2 bases and J by 5 bases, with 7 bases between the two germline ends. The CDR3 is CASSPGQNEQYF. The CDR3 DNA is TGTGCCAGCTCACCAGGACAAAACGAGCAGTACTTC.

V gene TRBV28 combines with J gene TRBJ2-5, with 11 bases fitting TRBD1. Germline V lookup: CDR1 MDHEN, CDR2 SYDVKM. V lost 6 bases, J lost 4 bases, and 7 bases stayed unmatched. The CDR3 loop spans 15 amino acids. The CDR3 spells CASRRDRGKAETQYF. Written as DNA, the CDR3 is TGTGCCAGCAGGAGGGACAGGGGGAAAGCAGAGACCCAGTACTTC.

The rearrangement links TRBV2 to TRBJ1-1; D is undetermined. CDR1 SNHLY and CDR2 FYNNEI come from the germline V gene. Trimming shortened V by 6 bases and J by 3 bases, and 8 bases separated the two germline ends. This CDR3 has 12 amino acids. The CDR3 DNA reads TGTGCCAGCAGGAAAGGGTACACTGAAGCTTTCTTT. Amino acids: CASRKGYTEAFF.

This clone was seen a few times. This sequence joins TRBV29-1 and TRBJ2-5; the D is unclear. The V and J ends lost 1 base and 5 bases respectively, with 14 bases between them. In germline, CDR1 is SQVTM, CDR2 ANQGSEA. The CDR3 is 14 residues long. DNA of the CDR3: TGCAGCGTTGAAGGCGGCGTAATGGGGGAGACCCAGTACTTC. It encodes CSVEGGVMGETQYF.

This chain joins TRBV5-1 and TRBJ2-1; D is uncertain. The CDR3 has 13 residues. Germline V lookup: CDR1 SGHRS, CDR2 YFSETQ. Between the trimmed V and J ends, which lost 1 base and 7 bases, there was a span of 9 bases. CDR3 sequence reads: CASSLSSRNEQFF. CDR3 nucleotides: TGCGCCAGCAGCTTGTCTAGTAGGAATGAGCAGTTCTTC.

In this sample, this clone turned up a few times. V is TRBV10-2 and J is TRBJ2-3, with no clear D. The CDR3 is 14 amino acids. Germline CDR1 WSHSY, CDR2 SAAADI. Deletions cut 3 bases from V and 6 bases from J, with 13 bases between. CDR3 sequence (DNA): TGCGCCAGCAGTGATTTAACGTTCGTGGATACGCAGTATTTT. The encoded protein is CASSDLTFVDTQYF.

The rearrangement uses TRBV30 and TRBJ1-4, with TRBD1 as a possible D gene (6 bases). Germline V gene data show CDR1 as GTSNPN and CDR2 as SVGIG (reference sequence). The CDR3 loop spans 15 amino acids. Trimming shortened V by 5 bases and J by 6 bases, and 19 bases separated the two germline ends. The CDR3 loop reads CAWGTGTPGDEKLFF. CDR3 in DNA: TGTGCCTGGGGGACCGGGACTCCAGGGGATGAAAAACTGTTTTTT.